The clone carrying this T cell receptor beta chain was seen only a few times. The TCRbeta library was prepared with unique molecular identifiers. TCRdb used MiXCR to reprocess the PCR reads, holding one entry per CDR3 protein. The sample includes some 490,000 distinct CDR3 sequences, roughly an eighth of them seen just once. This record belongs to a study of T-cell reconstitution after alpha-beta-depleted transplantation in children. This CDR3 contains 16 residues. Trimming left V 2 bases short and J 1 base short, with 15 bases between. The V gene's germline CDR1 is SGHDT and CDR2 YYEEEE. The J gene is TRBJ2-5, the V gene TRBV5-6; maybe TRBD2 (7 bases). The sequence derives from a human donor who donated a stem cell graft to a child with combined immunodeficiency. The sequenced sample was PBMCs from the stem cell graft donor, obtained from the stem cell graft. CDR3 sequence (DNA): TGTGCCAGCAGCTTACCTCCGGGGGGCCCCCAAGAGACCCAGTACTTC. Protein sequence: CASSLPPGGPQETQYF.